This TCR beta chain was recorded in a study of T-cell memory formation after mild COVID-19. Study background: TCR clusters largely stayed donor specific. Study outcomes and limitations: Cross-reactive memory seemingly joined, as some responding clones were found in pre-infection memory.

5'RACE primed from the constant segment yielded TCR alpha and TCR beta cDNA libraries bearing sample barcodes and UMIs. TCRdb passed the 5' RACE reads through MiXCR, listing each CDR3 protein once. The sample carries about 140,000 distinct CDR3 sequences, 11% to 15% recorded once. The CDR3 has 15 residues. V was trimmed by 9 bases and J by 0 bases, leaving 15 bases between them. Per germline, CDR1 LNHDA and CDR2 SQIVND (reference sequence). This clonotype has more than one count but fewer than ten. Its target is not known. The gene calls are TRBV19 and TRBJ2-1, with no clear D. Sequencing was carried out using PBMCs or a T cell subset sorted from them (not recorded which). This TCR came from an adult woman who had mild COVID-19 (a few samples of this study predate the infection). Cell type and time point are not known. CDR3 nucleotides: TGTGCCAGCACAGATGGGGTTAACTCCTACAATGAGCAGTTCTTC. Residues: CASTDGVNSYNEQFF.